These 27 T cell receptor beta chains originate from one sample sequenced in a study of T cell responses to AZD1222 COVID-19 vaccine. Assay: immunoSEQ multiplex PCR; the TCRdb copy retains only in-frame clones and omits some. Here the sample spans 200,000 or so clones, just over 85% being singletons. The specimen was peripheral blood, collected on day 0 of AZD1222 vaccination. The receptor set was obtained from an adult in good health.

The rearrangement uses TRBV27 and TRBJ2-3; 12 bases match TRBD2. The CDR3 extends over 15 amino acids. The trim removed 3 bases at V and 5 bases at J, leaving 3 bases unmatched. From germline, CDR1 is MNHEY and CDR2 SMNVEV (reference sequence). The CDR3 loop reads CASSFLAGGLDTQYF. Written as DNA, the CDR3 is TGTGCCAGCAGTTTTCTAGCGGGGGGGCTAGATACGCAGTATTTT.

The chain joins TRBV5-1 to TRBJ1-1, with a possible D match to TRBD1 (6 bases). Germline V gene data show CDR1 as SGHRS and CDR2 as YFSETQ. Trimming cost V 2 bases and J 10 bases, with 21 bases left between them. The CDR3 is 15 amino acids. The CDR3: CASSFLPDSPGAAFF. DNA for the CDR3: TGCGCCAGCAGCTTCCTCCCGGACTCCCCGGGGGCAGCTTTCTTT.

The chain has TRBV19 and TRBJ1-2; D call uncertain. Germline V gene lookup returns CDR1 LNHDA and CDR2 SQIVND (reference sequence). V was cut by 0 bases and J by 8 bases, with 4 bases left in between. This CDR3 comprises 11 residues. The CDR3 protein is CASSIEGGYTF. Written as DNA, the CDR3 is TGTGCCAGTAGTATAGAGGGGGGCTACACCTTC.

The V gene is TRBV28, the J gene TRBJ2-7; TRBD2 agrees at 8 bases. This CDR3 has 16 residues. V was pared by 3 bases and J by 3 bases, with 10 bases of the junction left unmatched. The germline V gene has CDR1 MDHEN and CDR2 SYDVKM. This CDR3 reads CASSLRLAGGYYEQYF. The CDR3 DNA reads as TGTGCCAGCAGTTTGCGGCTGGCGGGGGGTTACTACGAGCAGTACTTC.

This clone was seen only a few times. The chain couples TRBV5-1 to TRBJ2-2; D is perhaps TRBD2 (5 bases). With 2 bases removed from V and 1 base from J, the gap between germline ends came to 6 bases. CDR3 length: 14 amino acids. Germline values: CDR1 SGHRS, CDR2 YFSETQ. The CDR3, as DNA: TGCGCCAGCAGCTTCCGGGGGAACACCGGGGAGCTGTTTTTT. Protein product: CASSFRGNTGELFF.

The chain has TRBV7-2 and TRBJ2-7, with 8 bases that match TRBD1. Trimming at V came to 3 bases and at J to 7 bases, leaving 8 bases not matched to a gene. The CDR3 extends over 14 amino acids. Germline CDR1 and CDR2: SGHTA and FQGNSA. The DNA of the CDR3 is TGTGCCAGCAGCTTGGACAGGGTGGTTGGGGAGCAGTACTTC. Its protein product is CASSLDRVVGEQYF.

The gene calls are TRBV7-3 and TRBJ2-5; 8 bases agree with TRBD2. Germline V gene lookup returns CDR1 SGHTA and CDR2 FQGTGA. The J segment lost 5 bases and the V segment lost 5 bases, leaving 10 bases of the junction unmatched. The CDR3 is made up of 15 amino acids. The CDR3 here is CASSQVGGARETQYF. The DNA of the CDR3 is TGTGCCAGCAGCCAGGTCGGGGGGGCCAGGGAGACCCAGTACTTC. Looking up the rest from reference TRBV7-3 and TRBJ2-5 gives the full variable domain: GAGVSQTPSNKVTEKGKYVELRCDPISGHTALYWYRQSLGQGPEFLIYFQGTGAADDSGLPNDRFFAVRPEGSVSTLKIQRTERGDSAVYLCASSQVGGARETQYFGPGTRLLVL.

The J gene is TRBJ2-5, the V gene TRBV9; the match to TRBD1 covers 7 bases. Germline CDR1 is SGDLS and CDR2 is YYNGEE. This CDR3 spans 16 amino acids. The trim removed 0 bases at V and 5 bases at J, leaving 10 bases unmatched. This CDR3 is CASSVAETGMRETQYF. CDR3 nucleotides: TGTGCCAGCAGCGTAGCTGAGACAGGGATGCGGGAGACCCAGTACTTC.

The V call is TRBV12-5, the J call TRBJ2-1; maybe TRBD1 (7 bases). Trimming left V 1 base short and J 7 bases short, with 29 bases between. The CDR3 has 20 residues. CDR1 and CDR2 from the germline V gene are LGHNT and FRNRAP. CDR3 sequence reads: CASGLASLGGGVGSLNEQFF. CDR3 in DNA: TGTGCTAGTGGTTTGGCGTCCCTAGGAGGGGGCGTAGGATCATTAAATGAGCAGTTCTTC.

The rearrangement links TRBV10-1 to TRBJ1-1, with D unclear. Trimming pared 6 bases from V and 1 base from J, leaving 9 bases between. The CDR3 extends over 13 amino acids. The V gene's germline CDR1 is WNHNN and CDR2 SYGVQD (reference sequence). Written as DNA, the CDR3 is TGCGCCAGCAGGGACCGGGGGAACACTGAAGCTTTCTTT. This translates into CASRDRGNTEAFF.

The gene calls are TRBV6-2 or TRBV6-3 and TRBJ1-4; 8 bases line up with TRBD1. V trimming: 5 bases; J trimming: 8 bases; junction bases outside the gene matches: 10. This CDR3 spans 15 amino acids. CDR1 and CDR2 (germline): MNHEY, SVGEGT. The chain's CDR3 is CASSHTVRDREKLFF. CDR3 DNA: TGTGCCAGCAGTCATACTGTCCGGGACAGGGAAAAACTGTTTTTT.

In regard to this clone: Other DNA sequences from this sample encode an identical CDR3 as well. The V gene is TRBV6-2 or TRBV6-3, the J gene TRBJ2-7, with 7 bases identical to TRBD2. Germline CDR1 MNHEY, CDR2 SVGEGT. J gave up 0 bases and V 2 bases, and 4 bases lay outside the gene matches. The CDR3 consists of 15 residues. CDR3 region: CASSYAGESSYEQYF. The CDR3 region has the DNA TGTGCCAGCAGTTACGCGGGGGAAAGCTCCTACGAGCAGTACTTC.

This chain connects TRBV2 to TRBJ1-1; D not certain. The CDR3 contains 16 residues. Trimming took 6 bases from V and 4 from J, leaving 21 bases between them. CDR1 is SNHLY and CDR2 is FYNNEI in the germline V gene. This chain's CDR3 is CASSTQPTQSGTEAFF. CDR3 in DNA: TGTGCCAGCAGCACCCAACCTACACAGTCGGGCACTGAAGCTTTCTTT.

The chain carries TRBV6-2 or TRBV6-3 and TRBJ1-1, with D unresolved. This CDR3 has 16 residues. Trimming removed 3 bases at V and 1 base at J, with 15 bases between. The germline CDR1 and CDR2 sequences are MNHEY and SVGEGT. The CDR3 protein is CASSYRSGLRNTEAFF. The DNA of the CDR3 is TGTGCCAGCAGTTATCGAAGCGGACTGAGGAACACTGAAGCTTTCTTT.

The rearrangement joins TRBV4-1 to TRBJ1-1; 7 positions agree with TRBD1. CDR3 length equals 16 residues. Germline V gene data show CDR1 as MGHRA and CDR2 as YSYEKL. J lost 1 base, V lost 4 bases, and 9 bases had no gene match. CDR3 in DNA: TGCGCCAGCAGCCTAACGCCGGGACAGCAGAACACTGAAGCTTTCTTT. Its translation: CASSLTPGQQNTEAFF.

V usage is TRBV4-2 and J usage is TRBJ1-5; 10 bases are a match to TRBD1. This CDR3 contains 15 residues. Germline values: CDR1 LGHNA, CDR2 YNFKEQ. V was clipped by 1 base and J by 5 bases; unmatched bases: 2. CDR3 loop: CASSQVGTGDQPQHF. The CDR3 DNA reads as TGTGCCAGCAGCCAAGTCGGGACAGGGGATCAGCCCCAGCATTTT.

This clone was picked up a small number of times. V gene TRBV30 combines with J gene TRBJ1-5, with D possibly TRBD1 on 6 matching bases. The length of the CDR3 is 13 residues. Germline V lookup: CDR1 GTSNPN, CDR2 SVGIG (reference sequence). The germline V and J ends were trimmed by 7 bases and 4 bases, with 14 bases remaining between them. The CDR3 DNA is TGTGCCTTTACCGGGGGCGGGAATCAGCCCCAGCATTTT. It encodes CAFTGGGNQPQHF. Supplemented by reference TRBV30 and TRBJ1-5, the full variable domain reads SQTIHQWPATLVQPVGSPLSLECTVEGTSNPNLYWYRQAAGRGLQLLFYSVGIGQISSEVPQNLSASRPQDRQFILSSKKLLLSDSGFYLCAFTGGGNQPQHFGDGTRLSIL.

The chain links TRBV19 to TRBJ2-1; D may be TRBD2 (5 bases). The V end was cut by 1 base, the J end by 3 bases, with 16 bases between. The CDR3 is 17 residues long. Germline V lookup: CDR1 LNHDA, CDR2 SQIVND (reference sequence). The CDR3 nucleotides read TGTGCCAGTAGTATAGGGTTGATTATCGGGGACTACAATGAGCAGTTCTTC. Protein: CASSIGLIIGDYNEQFF.

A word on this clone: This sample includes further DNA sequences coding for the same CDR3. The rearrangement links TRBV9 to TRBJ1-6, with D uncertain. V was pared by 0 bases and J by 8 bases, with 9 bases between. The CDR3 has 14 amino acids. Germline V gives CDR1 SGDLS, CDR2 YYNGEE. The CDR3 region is CASSVVGSDSPLHF. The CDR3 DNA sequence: TGTGCCAGCAGCGTAGTAGGGTCCGATTCACCCCTCCACTTT.

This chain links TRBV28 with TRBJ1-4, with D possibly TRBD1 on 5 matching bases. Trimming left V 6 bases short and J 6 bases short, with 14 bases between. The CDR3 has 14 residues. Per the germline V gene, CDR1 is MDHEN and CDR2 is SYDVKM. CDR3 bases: TGTGCCAGCAGCTCCCCGGGACGGGATGAAAAACTGTTTTTT. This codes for CASSSPGRDEKLFF.

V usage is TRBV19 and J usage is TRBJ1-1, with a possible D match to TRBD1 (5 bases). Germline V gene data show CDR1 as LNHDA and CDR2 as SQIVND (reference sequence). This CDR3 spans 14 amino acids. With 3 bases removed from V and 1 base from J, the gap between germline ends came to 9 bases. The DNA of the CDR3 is TGTGCCAGTAGTATGGCCGGGGGGAACACTGAAGCTTTCTTT. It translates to CASSMAGGNTEAFF. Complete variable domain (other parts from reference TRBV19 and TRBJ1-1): DGGITQSPKYLFRKEGQNVTLSCEQNLNHDAMYWYRQDPGQGLRLIYYSQIVNDFQKGDIAEGYSVSREKKESFPLTVTSAQKNPTAFYLCASSMAGGNTEAFFGQGTRLTVV.

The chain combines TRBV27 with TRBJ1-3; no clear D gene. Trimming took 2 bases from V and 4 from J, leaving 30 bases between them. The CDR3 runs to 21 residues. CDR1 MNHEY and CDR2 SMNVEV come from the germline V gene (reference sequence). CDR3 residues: CASSLKAHFGGFSTRGNTIYF. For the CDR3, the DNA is TGTGCCAGCAGTTTAAAGGCTCATTTTGGAGGATTTTCAACCAGGGGAAACACCATATATTTT.

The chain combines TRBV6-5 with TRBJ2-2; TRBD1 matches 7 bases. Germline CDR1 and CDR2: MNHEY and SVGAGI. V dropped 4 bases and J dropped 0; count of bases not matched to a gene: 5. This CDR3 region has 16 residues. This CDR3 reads CASSSAGTANTGELFF. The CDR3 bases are TGTGCCAGCAGTTCTGCCGGGACAGCGAACACCGGGGAGCTGTTTTTT.

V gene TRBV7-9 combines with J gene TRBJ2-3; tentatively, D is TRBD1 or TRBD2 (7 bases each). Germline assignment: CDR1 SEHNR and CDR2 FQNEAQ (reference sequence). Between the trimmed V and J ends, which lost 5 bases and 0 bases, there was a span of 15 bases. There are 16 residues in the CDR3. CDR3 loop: CASSPQGGPSTDTQYF. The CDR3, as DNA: TGTGCCAGCAGCCCTCAGGGGGGGCCGAGCACAGATACGCAGTATTTT.

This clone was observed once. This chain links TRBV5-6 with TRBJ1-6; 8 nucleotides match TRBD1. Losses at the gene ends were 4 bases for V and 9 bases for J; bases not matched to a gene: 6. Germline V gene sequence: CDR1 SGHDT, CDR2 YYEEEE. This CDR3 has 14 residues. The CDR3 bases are TGTGCCAGCAGCGTGACAGGGGTCGTTTCACCCCTCCACTTT. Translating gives CASSVTGVVSPLHF.

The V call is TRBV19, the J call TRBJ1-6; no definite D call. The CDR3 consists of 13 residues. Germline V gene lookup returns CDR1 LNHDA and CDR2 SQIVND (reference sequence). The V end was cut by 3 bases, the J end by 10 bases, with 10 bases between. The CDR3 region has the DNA TGTGCCAGTAGTATGAAAGAGATATCACCCCTCCACTTT. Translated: CASSMKEISPLHF. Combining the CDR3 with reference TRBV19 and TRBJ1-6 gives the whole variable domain DGGITQSPKYLFRKEGQNVTLSCEQNLNHDAMYWYRQDPGQGLRLIYYSQIVNDFQKGDIAEGYSVSREKKESFPLTVTSAQKNPTAFYLCASSMKEISPLHFGNGTRLTVT.

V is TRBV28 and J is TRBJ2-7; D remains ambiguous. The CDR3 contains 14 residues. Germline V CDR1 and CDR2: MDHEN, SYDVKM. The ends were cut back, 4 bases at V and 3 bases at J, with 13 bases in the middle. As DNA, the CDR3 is TGTGCCAGCAGTTCTGGAGTCGTCTACTACGAGCAGTACTTC. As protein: CASSSGVVYYEQYF.